Shown below are 13 T cell receptor beta chains from a single sample sequenced in a study of early T cells in non-severe SARS-CoV-2 infection. MiXCR, applied by TCRdb to the 5' RACE reads, yields one record per CDR3 protein. This sample has around 30,000 distinct CDR3 sequences, with 9% found just once. The sequenced sample was whole blood. The receptors here all came from an adult who was a healthcare worker with PCR-confirmed SARS-CoV-2 infection or an uninfected control (not recorded which).

This clonotype was found many times. The chain couples TRBV6-6 to TRBJ1-5; 8 positions match TRBD1. The ends lost 2 bases at V and 7 bases at J; junction bases unmatched: 10. The CDR3 covers 16 residues. Germline V gene sequence: CDR1 MNHNY, CDR2 SVGAGI (reference sequence). CDR3 coding DNA: TGTGCCAGCAGTTACCCGGCGGACAGGGTAGGGCAGCCCCAGCATTTT. Its translation: CASSYPADRVGQPQHF.

Remarks on this clonotype: Possible read error: a much larger clone is one base away. The chain links TRBV18 to TRBJ2-5; D gene unclear. CDR3 length: 13 amino acids. In germline, CDR1 is KGHSH, CDR2 LQKENI. CDR3 amino acids: CASSPLVEETQCF. The CDR3 DNA reads TGTGCCAGCTCACCTTTAGTGGAAGAGACCCAGTGCTTC.

The CDR3 region has the DNA TGCAGTGCTAGAGATCGGCGGCATCTTCGGCTGTTTTTT. As protein: CSARDRRHLRLFF. The rearrangement joins TRBV20-1 to TRBJ1-4; D is unclear. Per germline, CDR1 DFQATT and CDR2 SNEGSKA (reference sequence). The V end lost 0 bases, the J end lost 14 bases, and 16 bases lay between the germline ends. CDR3 length: 13 amino acids.

The sample holds many counts of this clonotype. The chain employs TRBV6-6 and TRBJ1-3; TRBD1 agrees at 12 bases. This CDR3 is built from 17 residues. CDR1 and CDR2 from the germline V gene are MNHNY and SVGAGI (reference sequence). The J segment lost 2 bases and the V segment lost 5 bases, leaving 7 bases of the junction unmatched. CDR3 amino acids: CASSPWDRGRPGNTIYF. As DNA, the CDR3 is TGTGCCAGCAGTCCCTGGGACAGGGGGCGTCCTGGAAACACCATATATTTT.

Only a few counts were recorded for this clonotype. V and J are TRBV7-2 and TRBJ2-1, with TRBD1 matching over 8 bases. J lost 5 bases, V lost 3 bases, and 6 bases had no gene match. Germline values: CDR1 SGHTA, CDR2 FQGNSA. The CDR3 sequence is 15 residues long. The CDR3 nucleotides are TGTGCCAGCAGCTTCCGACAGGGGAGAAACAATGAGCAGTTCTTC. Translation gives CASSFRQGRNNEQFF.

This clonotype was seen many times. This chain links TRBV7-8 with TRBJ2-1, with D tentatively TRBD1 (6 bases). The CDR3 contains 15 residues. Deletions cut 5 bases from V and 5 bases from J, with 16 bases between. CDR1 and CDR2 from the germline V gene are SGHVS and FQNEAQ. CDR3 nucleotides: TGTGCCAGCAGCCAACAGGGTATGGAGCACAATGAGCAGTTCTTC. Encoded protein: CASSQQGMEHNEQFF.

The chain joins TRBV6-2 or TRBV6-3 to TRBJ2-2, with 9 bases fitting TRBD1. After removal of 0 bases from V and 6 bases from J, the junction contained 2 bases not matched to a gene. The length of the CDR3 is 15 residues. The germline V gene has CDR1 MNHEY and CDR2 SVGEGT. The CDR3 region has the DNA TGTGCCAGCAGTTACTCCGGGACAGGGCCCGGGGAGCTGTTTTTT. Its translation is CASSYSGTGPGELFF.

This clonotype showed up many times. The chain combines TRBV14 with TRBJ2-3; the D gene is possibly TRBD1 (6 bases). Germline V gene sequence: CDR1 SGHDN, CDR2 FVKESK. V lost 4 bases and J 3 bases, leaving 14 bases between the germline ends. The CDR3 has 15 residues. CDR3 amino acids: CASSPRTVSTDTQYF. In nucleotides, the CDR3 is TGTGCCAGCAGCCCCCGGACAGTTTCTACAGATACGCAGTATTTT.

This clonotype was found many times. The chain links TRBV19 to TRBJ2-4, with TRBD1 matching over 7 bases. J was trimmed by 6 bases and V by 0 bases; bases with no gene match: 2. This CDR3 region has 14 residues. In germline, CDR1 is LNHDA, CDR2 SQIVND (reference sequence). The CDR3 protein is CASSIDHRGNIQYF. CDR3 bases: TGTGCCAGTAGTATAGATCACAGGGGAAACATTCAGTACTTC. Looking up the rest from reference TRBV19 and TRBJ2-4 gives the full variable domain: DGGITQSPKYLFRKEGQNVTLSCEQNLNHDAMYWYRQDPGQGLRLIYYSQIVNDFQKGDIAEGYSVSREKKESFPLTVTSAQKNPTAFYLCASSIDHRGNIQYFGAGTRLSVL.

This clonotype was seen a handful of times. The chain recombines TRBV2 with TRBJ1-1; possible D gene TRBD1, 5 bases. Germline CDR1 is SNHLY and CDR2 is FYNNEI. The CDR3 covers 14 residues. Trimming pared 2 bases from V and 4 bases from J, leaving 11 bases between. The CDR3 sequence: CASSESRVRTEAFF. DNA of the CDR3: TGTGCCAGCAGTGAATCCAGGGTGCGCACTGAAGCTTTCTTT.

This clonotype appeared many times. V gene TRBV12-3 or TRBV12-4 combines with J gene TRBJ2-5; D remains ambiguous. There are 13 residues in the CDR3. V lost 3 bases and J 5 bases, leaving 10 bases between the germline ends. The CDR3 loop is CASSFQVGETQYF. The CDR3 DNA is TGTGCCAGCAGTTTTCAAGTAGGGGAGACCCAGTACTTC.

This clonotype was seen many times. This rearrangement joins TRBV3-1 to TRBJ1-1, with a weak D call TRBD1 (6 bases). Germline CDR1 and CDR2: LGHDT and YNNKEL (reference sequence). V gave up 0 bases and J gave up 4 bases, with 9 bases separating them. The CDR3 length is 14 residues. This chain's CDR3 is CASSQDIGGTEAFF. CDR3 DNA: TGTGCCAGCAGCCAAGACATAGGGGGCACTGAAGCTTTCTTT.

This clonotype was found many times. The chain joins TRBV7-9 to TRBJ2-4, with TRBD1 matching over 8 bases. Unmatched junction bases numbered 11, after V lost 5 bases and J lost 8 bases. CDR1 and CDR2 (germline): SEHNR, FQNEAQ (reference sequence). The CDR3 totals 15 residues. CDR3 amino acids: CASSHRGEAADIQYF. CDR3 DNA: TGTGCCAGCAGCCACAGGGGGGAAGCCGCAGACATTCAGTACTTC.